Following are 5 T cell receptor beta chains from one sample sequenced in a study of T cells in localized non-small cell lung cancer. The table came from immunoSEQ multiplex PCR; TCRdb's copy has only in-frame clones and leaves some out. The sample consists of roughly 34,000 clones, 70% to 90% of them appearing once. The input for sequencing was peripheral blood, taken before any cancer treatment. These TCRs come from a male donor at least 60 years old with stage III lung adenocarcinoma.

The chain recombines TRBV7-9 with TRBJ1-1, with no clear D. Trimming pared 4 bases from V and 7 bases from J, leaving 13 bases between. CDR3 length: 13 residues. CDR1 and CDR2 from the germline V gene are SEHNR and FQNEAQ (reference sequence). The CDR3 is CASSSKLRVEAFF. The CDR3 nucleotides are TGTGCCAGCAGCTCCAAGCTTCGGGTTGAAGCTTTCTTT.

The CDR3 is CASSEGLAGARETQYF. Written as DNA, the CDR3 is TGTGCCAGCAGTGAGGGACTAGCGGGAGCACGAGAGACCCAGTACTTC. The chain is built from TRBV6-1 and TRBJ2-5, with 14 bases identical to TRBD2. This CDR3 is 16 amino acids long. Trimming at V came to 3 bases and at J to 4 bases, leaving 4 bases not matched to a gene. The germline V gene has CDR1 MNHNS and CDR2 SASEGT.

This chain joins TRBV18 and TRBJ2-5; unclear D gene. Germline V gene data show CDR1 as KGHSH and CDR2 as LQKENI. There are 15 residues in the CDR3. V shed 2 bases and J shed 5 bases, with 15 bases lying between them. As DNA, the CDR3 is TGTGCCAGCTCACCAGCGTTCCTGGCTGGGGAGACCCAGTACTTC. Protein product: CASSPAFLAGETQYF. The full variable domain, with the rest looked up from reference TRBV18 and TRBJ2-5, is NAGVMQNPRHLVRRRGQEARLRCSPMKGHSHVYWYRQLPEEGLKFMVYLQKENIIDESGMPKERFSAEFPKEGPSILRIQQVVRGDSAAYFCASSPAFLAGETQYFGPGTRLLVL.

The chain joins TRBV6-5 to TRBJ1-5, with D possibly TRBD1 on 5 matching bases. V lost 9 bases to trimming and J lost 3 bases, with 15 bases between them. The CDR3 runs 14 residues. Looked up from germline, CDR1 is MNHEY and CDR2 is SVGAGI. The CDR3 DNA sequence: TGTGCCAGTAGACAGAGTGGCTTCAATCAGCCCCAGCATTTT. It encodes CASRQSGFNQPQHF.

The chain uses TRBV5-5 and TRBJ1-1; D is possibly TRBD1 (5 bases). The V end lost 4 bases, the J end lost 5 bases, and 15 bases lay between the germline ends. This CDR3 has 14 amino acids. Germline assignment: CDR1 SGHKS and CDR2 YYEKEE (reference sequence). The CDR3 protein is CASSVVGGGTEAFF. The CDR3 DNA reads as TGTGCCAGCAGCGTTGTGGGGGGAGGAACTGAAGCTTTCTTT.